The entry below describes one T cell receptor (beta chain). These data are taken from a study of CD8 T cells in Susac syndrome. Study context: Patients with Susac syndrome were therapy-naive, taking corticosteroids, with some also receiving intravenous immunoglobulin, or taking intravenous immunoglobulin alone at the time their blood was drawn.

TCR beta sequencing was performed on blood CD8+ and CD4+ T cells. This CDR3 spans 12 amino acids. V lost 1 base to trimming and J lost 8 bases, with 7 bases between them. Germline assignment: CDR1 SGHTA and CDR2 FQGNSA. A quantity of about 0.45 to 1 ug RNA underwent reverse transcription using random hexamers. It was immunoSEQ multiplex PCR that amplified TCR beta CDR3 across 54 Vbeta and 13 Jbeta. TCRdb passed the immunoSEQ multiplex PCR reads through MiXCR, listing each CDR3 protein once. Of about 200,000 distinct CDR3 sequences in the sample, roughly nine tenths were seen once. The origin of this receptor is a human donor with Susac syndrome. Sequences were obtained from CD4+ T cells from PBMCs. J is TRBJ2-3 and V is TRBV7-2, with D unresolved. The DNA for the CDR3 is TGTGCCAGCAGCTTAGACGTGGGTACGCAGTATTTT. Translating gives CASSLDVGTQYF.